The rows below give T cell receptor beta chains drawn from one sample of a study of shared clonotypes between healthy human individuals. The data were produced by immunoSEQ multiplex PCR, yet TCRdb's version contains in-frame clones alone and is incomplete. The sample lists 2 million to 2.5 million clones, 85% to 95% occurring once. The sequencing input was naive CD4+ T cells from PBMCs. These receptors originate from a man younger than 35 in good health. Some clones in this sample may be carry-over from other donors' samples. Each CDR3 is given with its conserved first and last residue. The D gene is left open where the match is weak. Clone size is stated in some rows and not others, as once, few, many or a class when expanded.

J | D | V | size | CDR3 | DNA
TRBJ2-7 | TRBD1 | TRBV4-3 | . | CASSHIAGDSSYEQYF | TGCGCCAGCAGCCACATCGCTGGGGACAGCTCCTACGAGCAGTACTTC
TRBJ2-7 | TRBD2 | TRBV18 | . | CASSLISTSGSSEQYF | TGTGCCAGCTCACTTATCTCGACTAGCGGGAGCTCTGAGCAGTACTTC
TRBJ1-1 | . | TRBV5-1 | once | CASSPPHFSGRGIEAFF | TGCGCCAGCAGCCCCCCGCATTTTTCTGGTCGGGGCATTGAAGCTTTCTTT
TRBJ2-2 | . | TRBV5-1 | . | CASSLVPGGGELFF | TGCGCCAGCAGCTTGGTGCCCGGCGGGGGGGAGCTGTTTTTT
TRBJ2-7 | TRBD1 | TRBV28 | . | CASRQRPGTGGRYEQYF | TGTGCCAGCAGACAACGGCCGGGGACAGGGGGCAGGTACGAGCAGTACTTC
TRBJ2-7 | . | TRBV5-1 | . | CASSPTFPAGNYEQYF | TGCGCCAGCAGCCCGACATTCCCCGCCGGTAACTACGAGCAGTACTTC
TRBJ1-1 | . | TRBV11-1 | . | CASSSHPGGNTEAFF | TGTGCCAGCAGCTCTCATCCCGGGGGGAACACTGAAGCTTTCTTT
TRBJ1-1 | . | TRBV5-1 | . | CASSRLGSMNTEAFF | TGCGCCAGCAGCCGGCTCGGAAGCATGAACACTGAAGCTTTCTTT
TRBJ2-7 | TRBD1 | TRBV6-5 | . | CASSSPGQRYEQYF | TGTGCCAGCAGTTCCCCGGGACAGCGCTACGAGCAGTACTTC
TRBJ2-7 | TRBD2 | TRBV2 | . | CASSAGGPREQYF | TGTGCCAGCAGTGCGGGAGGGCCTCGGGAGCAGTACTTC
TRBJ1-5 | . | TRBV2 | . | CASSYRPANQPQHF | TGTGCCAGCAGTTACCGACCGGCAAACCAGCCCCAGCATTTT
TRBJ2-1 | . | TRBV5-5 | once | CASSLGPLQVYNEQFF | TGTGCCAGCAGCTTGGGCCCCTTACAGGTCTACAATGAGCAGTTCTTC
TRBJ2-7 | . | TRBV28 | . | CASSLITLGTYEQYF | TGTGCCAGCAGTTTAATTACCCTGGGGACTTACGAGCAGTACTTC
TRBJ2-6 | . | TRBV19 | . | CAISAASSGANVLTF | TGTGCCATATCGGCTGCCAGCTCTGGGGCCAACGTCCTGACTTTC
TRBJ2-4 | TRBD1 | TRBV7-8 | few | CASSYPTGIEGIQYF | TGTGCCAGCAGCTACCCGACAGGGATAGAGGGCATTCAGTACTTC
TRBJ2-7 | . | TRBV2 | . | CASSVGGPGEQYF | TGTGCCAGCAGTGTCGGGGGTCCGGGGGAGCAGTACTTC
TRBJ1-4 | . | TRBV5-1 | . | CASSSSGARKLFF | TGCGCCAGCAGCTCCTCGGGGGCGCGAAAACTGTTTTTT
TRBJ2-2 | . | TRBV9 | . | CASSVRGEVTGELFF | TGTGCCAGCAGCGTAAGGGGGGAGGTCACCGGGGAGCTGTTTTTT
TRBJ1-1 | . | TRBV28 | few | CASSLGGIVNTEAFF | TGTGCCAGCAGTTTAGGGGGGATCGTGAACACTGAAGCTTTCTTT
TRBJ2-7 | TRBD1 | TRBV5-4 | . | CASSSGTGGNYEQYF | TGTGCCAGCAGCTCGGGGACAGGGGGCAATTACGAGCAGTACTTC
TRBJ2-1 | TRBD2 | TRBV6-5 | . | CASKPSGRWYNEQFF | TGTGCCAGCAAACCTAGCGGGAGATGGTACAATGAGCAGTTCTTC
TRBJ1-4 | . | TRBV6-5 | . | CASRGGPNEKLFF | TGTGCCAGCAGGGGGGGGCCTAATGAAAAACTGTTTTTT
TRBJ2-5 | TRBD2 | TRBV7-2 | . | CASSSSSGNQETQYF | TGTGCCAGCAGCTCCTCTAGCGGCAACCAAGAGACCCAGTACTTC
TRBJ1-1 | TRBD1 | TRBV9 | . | CASSARPGQGNTEAFF | TGTGCCAGCAGCGCCCGTCCGGGACAGGGGAACACTGAAGCTTTCTTT
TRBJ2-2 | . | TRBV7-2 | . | CASSFQGRELFF | TGTGCCAGCAGCTTTCAGGGTCGGGAGCTGTTTTTT
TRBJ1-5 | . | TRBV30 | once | CAWSGALSNQPQHF | TGTGCCTGGAGTGGGGCCCTTAGCAATCAGCCCCAGCATTTT
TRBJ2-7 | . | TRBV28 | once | CASRTTSPTSYEQYF | TGTGCCAGCAGGACGACATCCCCGACCTCCTACGAGCAGTACTTC
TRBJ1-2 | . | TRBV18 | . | CASSPDGIYGYTF | TGTGCCAGCTCACCAGACGGCATCTATGGCTACACCTTC
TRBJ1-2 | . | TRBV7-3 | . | CASSPTGQGRYGYTF | TGTGCCAGCAGCCCTACAGGCCAGGGGCGCTATGGCTACACCTTC
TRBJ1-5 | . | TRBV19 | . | CASSIGRDANQPQHF | TGTGCCAGTAGTATAGGCAGGGATGCCAATCAGCCCCAGCATTTT
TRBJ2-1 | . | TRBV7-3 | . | CASSPGDYNEQFF | TGTGCCAGCAGCCCGGGGGACTACAATGAGCAGTTCTTC
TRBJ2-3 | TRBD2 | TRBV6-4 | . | CASSPRASGSADTQYF | TGTGCCAGCAGCCCCCGAGCTAGCGGGAGTGCAGATACGCAGTATTTT
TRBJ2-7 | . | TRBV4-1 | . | CASSQSVQVMFYEQYF | TGCGCCAGCAGCCAAAGCGTACAGGTCATGTTCTACGAGCAGTACTTC